This T cell receptor beta chain was identified during a study of blood T cell repertoires in COVID-19 (dated by TCRdb to the early 2020s). Background on the whole study: Samples from collaborators originated in the United States, Italy and Spain and spanned both the acute and convalescent phases of COVID-19. The prospective study material was composed of cDNA or gDNA derived from T cells, B-cell-depleted T cells, or PBMCs. Subjects who had been exposed to COVID-19, were actively infected with it, or had recovered from it provided the deeply sampled blood TCRbeta repertoires that made up the dataset. A freely available public database, intended as a resource for researchers studying the immune response to SARS-CoV-2, is where the repertoires were released. Samples were obtained from the ongoing ImmuneRACE study (first 160 participants) and from roughly 1,300 subjects provided by 6 global collaborators. A de-identified subject ID, COVID-19 status, age in years and sex were almost always included in the sample metadata. Where available, HLA class I and class II types were obtained from metadata supplied by the sample provider rather than from assay-based typing.

On this clone: No cognate antigen has been identified for it. Nothing much larger sits one base from this clone, and base qualities are not available.

The study at large found these results: The amount of clinical and demographic metadata varied by source and participant and was provided uncurated.

TCRbeta CDR3 regions were amplified from genomic DNA by means of the immunoSEQ Assay, a bias-controlled multiplex PCR. Under the source paper's analysis protocol: The number of nucleated cells in each sample was estimated from the amplification of reference gene primers within the assay. To quantify the absolute abundance of each unique TCRbeta CDR3 rearrangement, sequence reads were collapsed and filtered. For each sample, productive Simpson clonality was calculated by taking the square root of Simpson's diversity index across productive rearrangements. This immuneACCESS table, as held by TCRdb, lists in-frame sequences with V and J called but not all clones. Of the missing ones, under half trace to an unresolved V gene in checked studies; the others have no known cause. V, J and clone size were drawn from that table, and D and trimming were deduced from the DNA. This sample is represented by 150,000 to 200,000 clones; 85% to 90% of them were singletons. The top ten clones comprise approximately 0.75% of the sample.

The CDR3 starts with the cysteine, ends with the phenylalanine, and has 17 residues. Only the CDR3 DNA stays, 51 bases, in frame from base 1. The junction shows trimming of 4 bases on V and 2 bases on J, and the gene matches do not reach 5 bases of it. CDR1 SSHAT and CDR2 FNYEAQ were looked up in the germline V gene (reference sequence). Each collaborating institution followed its own protocols to collect whole blood in K2EDTA tubes. For TCRbeta analysis, collaborators shipped samples in one of three forms: frozen whole blood, isolated PBMCs, or DNA extracted from either of those sample types. Material for sequencing was peripheral blood. The receptor comes from a woman in her 70s with acute or convalescent COVID-19. The V and J genes are TRBV7-7 and TRBJ2-2; the junction holds 12 bases that match TRBD2. The nucleotides read TGTGCCAGCAGCTCTGGACTAGCGGGGCCTAACACCGGGGAGCTGTTTTTT. It translates as CASSSGLAGPNTGELFF.